These 19 T cell receptor beta chains share one sample of origin, sequenced in a study of shared clonotypes between healthy human individuals. TCRdb keeps only in-frame clones here, not all; method: immunoSEQ multiplex PCR. Here the sample spans around 95,000 clones, around 67% being singletons. The specimen was memory CD8+ T cells sorted from blood. Subset noted: CD45RO+ cells pooled with CCR7-negative TemRA cells. The receptor source for this set is a man aged 25-45 years in good health.

The chain has TRBV5-1 and TRBJ1-2; TRBD1 aligns across 10 bases. Trimming took 3 bases from V and 4 from J; bases not matched to a gene: 12. Germline-derived CDR1 and CDR2 are SGHRS and YFSETQ. The CDR3 runs 17 residues. CDR3 region: CASSSHPGQGRVYGYTF. The CDR3 DNA reads TGCGCCAGCAGCTCGCACCCGGGACAGGGGAGGGTCTATGGCTACACCTTC.

This chain joins TRBV30 and TRBJ1-5; no definite D call. CDR3 length equals 16 residues. Trimming removed 0 bases at V and 3 bases at J, with 15 bases between. CDR1 is GTSNPN and CDR2 is SVGIG in the germline V gene (reference sequence). The CDR3 is CAWSVRGSWDNQPQHF. The CDR3 DNA reads TGTGCCTGGAGTGTACGTGGGTCGTGGGACAATCAGCCCCAGCATTTT. The entire variable domain, with the rest obtained from reference TRBV30 and TRBJ1-5, is as follows: SQTIHQWPATLVQPVGSPLSLECTVEGTSNPNLYWYRQAAGRGLQLLFYSVGIGQISSEVPQNLSASRPQDRQFILSSKKLLLSDSGFYLCAWSVRGSWDNQPQHFGDGTRLSIL.

This clone was detected a few times. The rearrangement uses TRBV6-5 and TRBJ2-5, with 13 bases identical to TRBD2. Losses at the gene ends were 5 bases for V and 5 bases for J; bases not matched to a gene: 5. Germline V gives CDR1 MNHEY, CDR2 SVGAGI. The CDR3 sequence is 15 residues long. DNA of the CDR3: TGTGCCAGCAGTATACTAGCGGGAGGGAGCGAGACCCAGTACTTC. It specifies CASSILAGGSETQYF.

For this clone: A single base separates this from a much larger clone, so it may be a read error. The genes are TRBV18 and TRBJ2-7, with D perhaps matching TRBD1 (6 bases). Germline assignment: CDR1 KGHSH and CDR2 LQKENI. This CDR3 is 14 amino acids long. CDR3 in DNA: TGTGCCAGCTCACCACTAGGGACATCCTACGGGCAGTACTTC. Residues: CASSPLGTSYGQYF. The full variable domain, in which reference TRBV18 and TRBJ2-7 provide the parts outside the CDR3, is NAGVMQNPRHLVRRRGQEARLRCSPMKGHSHVYWYRQLPEEGLKFMVYLQKENIIDESGMPKERFSAEFPKEGPSILRIQQVVRGDSAAYFCASSPLGTSYGQYFGPGTRLTVT.

This clone was seen only a few times. Other nucleotide sequences in the sample specify the same CDR3. This rearrangement joins TRBV11-2 to TRBJ2-1, with D unclear. The V gene's germline CDR1 is SGHAT and CDR2 FQNNGV. Trimming removed 3 bases from V and 4 bases from J, with 10 bases in between. The CDR3 totals 14 residues. The CDR3 reads CASSLLAAYNEQFF. For the CDR3, the DNA is TGTGCCAGCAGCTTGTTGGCAGCATACAATGAGCAGTTCTTC.

This clone appeared once. The rearrangement uses TRBV11-3 and TRBJ2-2; 9 bases are a match to TRBD1. Germline loops: CDR1 SGHNT, CDR2 YENEEA. V shed 5 bases and J 6 bases; nucleotides not matched to a gene: 13. The CDR3 sequence is 17 residues long. The DNA of the CDR3 is TGTGCCAGCAGCCGTTACTCCGGGACAGGGAAATCCGGGGAGCTGTTTTTT. Its protein is CASSRYSGTGKSGELFF.

The V and J genes are TRBV11-2 and TRBJ2-7; TRBD2 matches at 8 bases. Trimming at V came to 5 bases and at J to 1 base, leaving 19 bases not matched to a gene. This CDR3 region has 19 residues. In germline, CDR1 is SGHAT, CDR2 FQNNGV. CDR3 bases: TGTGCCAGCAGCCCACTATCCAGGTCTAGGACTAGCCGTTCCTACGAGCAGTACTTC. It is translated as CASSPLSRSRTSRSYEQYF. The variable domain in full, with the rest retrieved from reference TRBV11-2 and TRBJ2-7, is EAGVAQSPRYKIIEKRQSVAFWCNPISGHATLYWYQQILGQGPKLLIQFQNNGVVDDSQLPKDRFSAERLKGVDSTLKIQPAKLEDSAVYLCASSPLSRSRTSRSYEQYFGPGTRLTVT.

This clone showed up just once. Given a far larger clone just one base away, this is likely a sequencing read error. V and J are TRBV5-4 and TRBJ2-3; TRBD2 matches 11 bases. Germline CDR1 and CDR2: SGHNT and YYREEE (reference sequence). The V and J ends lost 3 bases and 7 bases, in that order; junction bases with no gene match: 13. This CDR3 has 17 residues. As DNA, the CDR3 is TGTGCCAGCAGCTCATTACTAGCGGGAGAAGGTGCAAATACGCAGTATTTT. Its protein is CASSSLLAGEGANTQYF.

This chain uses TRBV30 with TRBJ2-1; TRBD2 aligns across 11 bases. Germline lookup yields CDR1 GTSNPN and CDR2 SVGIG (reference sequence). The V segment lost 2 bases and the J segment 4 bases; nucleotides outside the gene matches: 7. This CDR3 contains 16 residues. The CDR3 spells CAWSLVLAGGYNEQFF. The CDR3 DNA reads as TGTGCCTGGAGTTTAGTTCTAGCGGGAGGTTACAATGAGCAGTTCTTC.

This chain links TRBV25-1 with TRBJ2-3; the D is unclear. CDR1 is MGHDK, CDR2 SYGVNS, per germline. Trimming took off 6 bases at V and 2 bases at J, with 9 bases between the two ends. The CDR3 contains 13 residues. This CDR3 reads CASRTKLTDTQYF. As DNA, the CDR3 is TGTGCCAGCAGGACGAAACTCACAGATACGCAGTATTTT.

This chain connects TRBV5-1 to TRBJ1-3, with D possibly matching TRBD1 (6 bases). The V end lost 4 bases, the J end lost 4 bases, and 15 bases lay between the germline ends. This CDR3 is built from 15 residues. Per the germline V gene, CDR1 is SGHRS and CDR2 is YFSETQ. The CDR3: CASSKGTNPGNTIYF. The CDR3 DNA sequence: TGCGCCAGCAGCAAAGGGACAAATCCCGGAAACACCATATATTTT. The entire variable domain, with the rest obtained from reference TRBV5-1 and TRBJ1-3, is as follows: KAGVTQTPRYLIKTRGQQVTLSCSPISGHRSVSWYQQTPGQGLQFLFEYFSETQRNKGNFPGRFSGRQFSNSRSEMNVSTLELGDSALYLCASSKGTNPGNTIYFGEGSWLTVV.

This clone was recorded at least ten times. The CDR3 spells CASSDSVGTGELFF. Here the CDR3 DNA reads TGTGCCAGCAGTGACTCCGTCGGCACCGGGGAGCTGTTTTTT. The V and J genes are TRBV6-4 and TRBJ2-2; D uncertain. The CDR3 spans 14 residues. Germline V gene sequence: CDR1 MRHNA, CDR2 SNTAGT. Trimming stripped 0 bases from V and 4 bases from J, with 6 bases between.

This sequence joins TRBV2 and TRBJ2-7; TRBD2 matches 11 bases. CDR1 is SNHLY, CDR2 FYNNEI, per germline. The CDR3 totals 15 residues. V trimming: 2 bases; J trimming: 2 bases; junction bases outside the gene matches: 2. CDR3 sequence reads: CASSESSGRPYEQYF. The CDR3 DNA is TGTGCCAGCAGTGAATCTAGCGGGAGGCCCTACGAGCAGTACTTC. Supplemented by reference TRBV2 and TRBJ2-7, the full variable domain reads EPEVTQTPSHQVTQMGQEVILRCVPISNHLYFYWYRQILGQKVEFLVSFYNNEISEKSEIFDDQFSVERPDGSNFTLKIRSTKLEDSAMYFCASSESSGRPYEQYFGPGTRLTVT.

This chain connects TRBV5-6 to TRBJ2-7; 11 bases match TRBD2. CDR3 length: 18 residues. The V gene's germline CDR1 is SGHDT and CDR2 YYEEEE. V lost 4 bases and J lost 0; bases outside the gene matches: 12. This CDR3 reads CASSPVKGTSGNSYEQYF. The CDR3 bases are TGTGCCAGCAGCCCAGTTAAGGGGACTAGCGGCAACTCCTACGAGCAGTACTTC. Complete variable domain (other parts from reference TRBV5-6 and TRBJ2-7): DAGVTQSPTHLIKTRGQQVTLRCSPKSGHDTVSWYQQALGQGPQFIFQYYEEEERQRGNFPDRFSGHQFPNYSSELNVNALLLGDSALYLCASSPVKGTSGNSYEQYFGPGTRLTVT.

This clone has at least ten counts. The gene calls are TRBV27 and TRBJ2-7; no clear D gene. V gave up 3 bases and J gave up 4 bases, with 16 bases separating them. The CDR3 runs to 15 residues. The germline V gene encodes CDR1 MNHEY and CDR2 SMNVEV (reference sequence). CDR3 protein: CASSLFSDSRYEQYF. The DNA for the CDR3 is TGTGCCAGCAGTTTGTTTTCTGACTCGAGATACGAGCAGTACTTC.

The genes are TRBV6-5 and TRBJ1-2, with 10 bases identical to TRBD1. With 6 bases clipped from V and 7 bases from J, the junction kept 11 bases outside the gene matches. The CDR3 is 15 amino acids. Germline CDR1 reads MNHEY; CDR2 reads SVGAGI. Written as DNA, the CDR3 is TGTGCCAGCAGACCGATGATGACAGGGGGCGTTGGCTACACCTTC. Protein sequence: CASRPMMTGGVGYTF.

The rearrangement joins TRBV5-5 to TRBJ1-5; 7 positions agree with TRBD1. This CDR3 has 15 amino acids. Trimming removed 5 bases from V and 7 bases from J; junction bases left unmatched: 12. Germline V CDR1 and CDR2: SGHKS, YYEKEE (reference sequence). CDR3 bases: TGTGCCAGCAGTATAGACAGGGCAATGGGCCAGCCCCAGCATTTT. It codes for CASSIDRAMGQPQHF.

This CDR3 is CASRFVQGGQPQHF. In DNA form, the CDR3 reads TGTGCAAGTCGCTTCGTACAGGGTGGCCAGCCCCAGCATTTT. The chain combines TRBV12-2 with TRBJ1-5; the table calls TRBD1, which could not be checked here. TRBV12-2 is a known pseudogene. This CDR3 is 14 amino acids long.

The gene calls are TRBV7-9 and TRBJ1-1; D is undetermined. This CDR3 region has 15 residues. Germline V gene sequence: CDR1 SEHNR, CDR2 FQNEAQ (reference sequence). Deletions cut 4 bases from V and 1 base from J, with 13 bases between. The CDR3 loop is CASSSRDFSNTEAFF. DNA of the CDR3: TGTGCCAGCAGCTCCAGAGACTTCTCGAACACTGAAGCTTTCTTT.